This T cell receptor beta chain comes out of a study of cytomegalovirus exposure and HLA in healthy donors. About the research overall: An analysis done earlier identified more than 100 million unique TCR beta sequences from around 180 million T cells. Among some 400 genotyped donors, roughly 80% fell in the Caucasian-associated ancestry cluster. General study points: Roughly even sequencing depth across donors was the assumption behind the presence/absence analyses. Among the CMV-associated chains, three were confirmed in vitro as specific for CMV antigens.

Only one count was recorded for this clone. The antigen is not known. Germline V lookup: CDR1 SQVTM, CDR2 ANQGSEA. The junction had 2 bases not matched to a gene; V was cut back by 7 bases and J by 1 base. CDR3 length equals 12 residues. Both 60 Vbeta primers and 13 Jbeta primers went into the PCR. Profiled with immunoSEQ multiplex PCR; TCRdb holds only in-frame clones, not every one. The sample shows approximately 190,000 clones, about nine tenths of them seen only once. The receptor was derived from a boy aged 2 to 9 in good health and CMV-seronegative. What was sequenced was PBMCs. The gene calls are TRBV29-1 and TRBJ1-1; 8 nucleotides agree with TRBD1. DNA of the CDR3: TGCAGCGCCGGACAGGGGAACACTGAAGCTTTCTTT. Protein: CSAGQGNTEAFF.